This T cell receptor (beta chain) was sequenced during a study of T cell changes during pregnancy in multiple sclerosis. TCRdb's copy holds only in-frame clones and misses some; the assay was immunoSEQ multiplex PCR. In the table there are fewer than 60,000 clones, approximately 91% of which are singletons. The starting material was peripheral blood, obtained in the second trimester of pregnancy. The TCR originated in a female donor with multiple sclerosis, enrolled in a pregnancy study.

The CDR3 is CASAGTGGGKLFF. The CDR3 DNA reads as TGTGCCAGTGCCGGGACAGGGGGCGGAAAACTGTTTTTT. This rearrangement joins TRBV7-3 to TRBJ1-4; the match to TRBD1 covers 12 bases. There are 13 residues in the CDR3. Losses at the gene ends were 9 bases for V and 10 bases for J; bases not matched to a gene: 6. Germline CDR1 and CDR2: SGHTA and FQGTGA. Supplemented by reference TRBV7-3 and TRBJ1-4, the full variable domain reads GAGVSQTPSNKVTEKGKYVELRCDPISGHTALYWYRQSLGQGPEFLIYFQGTGAADDSGLPNDRFFAVRPEGSVSTLKIQRTERGDSAVYLCASAGTGGGKLFFGSGTQLSVL.